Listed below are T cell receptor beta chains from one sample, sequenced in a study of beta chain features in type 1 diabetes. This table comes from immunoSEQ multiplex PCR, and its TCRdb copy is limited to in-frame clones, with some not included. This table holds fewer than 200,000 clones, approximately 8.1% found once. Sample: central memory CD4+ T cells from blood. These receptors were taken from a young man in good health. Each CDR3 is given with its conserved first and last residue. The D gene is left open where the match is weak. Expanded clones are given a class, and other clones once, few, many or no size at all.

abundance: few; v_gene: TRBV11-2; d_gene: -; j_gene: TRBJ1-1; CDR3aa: CASSLSQEGKAFF; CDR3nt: TGTGCCAGCAGCTTAAGTCAGGAGGGGAAAGCTTTCTTT
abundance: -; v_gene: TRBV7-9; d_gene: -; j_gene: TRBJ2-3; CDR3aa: CASGGGTDTQYF; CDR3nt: TGTGCCAGCGGAGGAGGCACAGATACGCAGTATTTT
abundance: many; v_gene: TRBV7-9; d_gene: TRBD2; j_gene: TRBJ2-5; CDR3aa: CASSSSGRETGETQYF; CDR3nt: TGTGCCAGCAGCTCTAGCGGGAGGGAGACCGGGGAGACCCAGTACTTC
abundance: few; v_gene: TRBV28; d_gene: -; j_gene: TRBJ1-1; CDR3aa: CASSPPGGALRAFF; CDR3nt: TGTGCCAGCAGTCCCCCTGGGGGGGCCTTACGAGCTTTCTTT
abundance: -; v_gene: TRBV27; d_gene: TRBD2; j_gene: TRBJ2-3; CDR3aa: CASARTSGGTDTQYF; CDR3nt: TGTGCCAGCGCCAGAACTAGCGGGGGCACAGATACGCAGTATTTT
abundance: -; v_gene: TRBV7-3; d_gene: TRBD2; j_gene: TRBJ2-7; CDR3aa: CASSPGGGYEQYF; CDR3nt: TGTGCCAGCAGCCCCGGGGGGGGCTACGAGCAGTACTTC
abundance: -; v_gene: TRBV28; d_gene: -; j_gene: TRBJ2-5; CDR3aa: CASSLAGAQETQYF; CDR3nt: TGTGCCAGCAGTTTAGCGGGGGCGCAAGAGACCCAGTACTTC
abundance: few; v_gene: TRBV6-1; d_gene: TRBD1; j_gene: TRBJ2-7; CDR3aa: CASSARDRNYEQYF; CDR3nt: TGTGCCAGCAGTGCCCGGGACAGGAACTACGAGCAGTACTTC
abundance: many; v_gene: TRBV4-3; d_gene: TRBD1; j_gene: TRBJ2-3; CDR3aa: CASSRGLNTDTQYF; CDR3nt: TGCGCCAGCAGTAGGGGGCTAAACACAGATACGCAGTATTTT
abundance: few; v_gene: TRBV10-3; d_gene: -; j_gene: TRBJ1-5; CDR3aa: CAISAGERPQHF; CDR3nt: TGTGCCATCAGTGCAGGGGAGCGGCCCCAGCATTTT
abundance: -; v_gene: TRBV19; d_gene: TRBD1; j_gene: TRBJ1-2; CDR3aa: CASSITGTGAQYGYTF; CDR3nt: TGTGCCAGTAGTATAACCGGGACAGGGGCGCAATATGGCTACACCTTC
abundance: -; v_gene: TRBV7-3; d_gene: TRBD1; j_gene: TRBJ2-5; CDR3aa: CASSLSGQGISETQYF; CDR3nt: TGTGCCAGCAGCTTATCCGGACAGGGGATATCAGAGACCCAGTACTTC
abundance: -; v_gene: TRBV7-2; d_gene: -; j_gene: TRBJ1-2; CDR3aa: CASTSFTGNYGYTF; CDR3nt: TGTGCCAGCACCAGCTTCACAGGGAACTATGGCTACACCTTC
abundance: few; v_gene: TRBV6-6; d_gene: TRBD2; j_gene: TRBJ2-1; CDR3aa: CAIQAGGSNNEQFF; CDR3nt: TGTGCCATACAAGCGGGGGGATCAAACAATGAGCAGTTCTTC
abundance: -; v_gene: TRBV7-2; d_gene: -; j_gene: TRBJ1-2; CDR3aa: CASSLARGYGYTF; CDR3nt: TGTGCCAGCAGCTTAGCGAGGGGGTATGGCTACACCTTC
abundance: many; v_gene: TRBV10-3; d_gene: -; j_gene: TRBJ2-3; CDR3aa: CAMQDFTDTQYF; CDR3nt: TGTGCCATGCAAGACTTCACAGATACGCAGTATTTT
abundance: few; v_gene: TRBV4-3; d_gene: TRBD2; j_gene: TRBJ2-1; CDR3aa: CASSQESGGAGEQFF; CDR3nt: TGCGCCAGCAGCCAAGAAAGCGGGGGGGCTGGTGAGCAGTTCTTC
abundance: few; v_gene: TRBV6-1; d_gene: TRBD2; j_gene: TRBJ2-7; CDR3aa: CASSEGGGPAYF; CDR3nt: TGTGCCAGCAGTGAGGGGGGGGGTCCTGCGTACTTC
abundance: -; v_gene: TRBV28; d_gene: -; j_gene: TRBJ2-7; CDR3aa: CASSLGLGQNYEQYF; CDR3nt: TGTGCCAGCAGTTTGGGCCTTGGCCAGAACTACGAGCAGTACTTC
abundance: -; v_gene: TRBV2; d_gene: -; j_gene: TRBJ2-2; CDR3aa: CASSDQGNTGELFF; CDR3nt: TGTGCCAGCAGTGACCAGGGGAACACCGGGGAGCTGTTTTTT
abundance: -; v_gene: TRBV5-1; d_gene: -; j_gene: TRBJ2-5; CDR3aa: CASRPSQETQYF; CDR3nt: TGCGCCAGCAGGCCTAGCCAAGAGACCCAGTACTTC
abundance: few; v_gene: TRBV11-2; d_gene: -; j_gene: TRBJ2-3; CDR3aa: CASSLSVAGSTDTQYF; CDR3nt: TGTGCCAGCAGCTTGTCCGTGGCGGGTAGCACAGATACGCAGTATTTT
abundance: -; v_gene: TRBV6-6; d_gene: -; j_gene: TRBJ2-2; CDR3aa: CASVEGQGFIGELFF; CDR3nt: TGTGCCAGCGTAGAGGGGCAGGGGTTTATCGGGGAGCTGTTTTTT
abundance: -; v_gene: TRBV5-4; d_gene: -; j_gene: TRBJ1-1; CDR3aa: CASSLYRDTEAFF; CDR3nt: TGTGCCAGCAGCTTGTACAGGGACACTGAAGCTTTCTTT
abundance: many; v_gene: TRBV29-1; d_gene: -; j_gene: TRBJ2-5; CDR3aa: CSVSTGNQETQYF; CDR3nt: TGCAGCGTCTCAACAGGGAACCAAGAGACCCAGTACTTC
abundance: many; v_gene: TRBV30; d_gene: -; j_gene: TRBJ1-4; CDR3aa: CAWSVEEKLFF; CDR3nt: TGTGCCTGGAGTGTCGAGGAAAAACTGTTTTTT
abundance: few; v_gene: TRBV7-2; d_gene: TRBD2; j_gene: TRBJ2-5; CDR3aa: CASILLAGGPSAWTQYF; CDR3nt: TGTGCCAGCATCCTACTAGCGGGAGGACCCTCAGCATGGACCCAGTACTTC
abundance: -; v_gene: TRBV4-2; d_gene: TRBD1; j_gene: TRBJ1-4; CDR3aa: CASSLQGASEKLFF; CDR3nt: TGTGCCAGCAGCTTACAGGGGGCGTCTGAAAAACTGTTTTTT
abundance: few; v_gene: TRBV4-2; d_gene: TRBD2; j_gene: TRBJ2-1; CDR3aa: CASSQGLAGGSYNEQFF; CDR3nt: TGTGCCAGCAGCCAAGGGCTAGCGGGAGGATCCTACAATGAGCAGTTCTTC
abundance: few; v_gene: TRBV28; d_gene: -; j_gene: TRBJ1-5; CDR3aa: CASSLSGDGNQPQHF; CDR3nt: TGTGCCAGCAGTTTATCGGGGGATGGCAATCAGCCCCAGCATTTT
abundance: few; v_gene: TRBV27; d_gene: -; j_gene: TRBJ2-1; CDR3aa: CASGKSYLGLSSYNEQFF; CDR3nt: TGTGCCAGCGGTAAAAGTTATCTAGGACTTAGCTCCTACAATGAGCAGTTCTTC
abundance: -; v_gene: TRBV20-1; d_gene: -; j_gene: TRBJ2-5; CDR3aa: CSARRGETQYF; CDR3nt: TGCAGTGCTAGAAGGGGGGAGACCCAGTACTTC
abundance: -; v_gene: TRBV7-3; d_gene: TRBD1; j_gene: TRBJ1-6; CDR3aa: CASSSQGVDSPLHF; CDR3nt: TGTGCCAGCAGCTCCCAGGGGGTAGATTCACCCCTCCACTTT
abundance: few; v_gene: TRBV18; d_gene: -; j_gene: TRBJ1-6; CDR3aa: CASSELQGDNSPLHF; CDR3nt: TGTGCCAGCTCGGAGCTACAGGGAGATAATTCACCCCTCCACTTT
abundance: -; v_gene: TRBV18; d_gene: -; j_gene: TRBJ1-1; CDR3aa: CASSPREQQTNTEAFF; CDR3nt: TGTGCCAGCTCACCACGGGAGCAACAAACGAACACTGAAGCTTTCTTT
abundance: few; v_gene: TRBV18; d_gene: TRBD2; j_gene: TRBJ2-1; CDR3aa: CASSRTSGRPEQFF; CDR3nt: TGTGCCAGCTCACGGACTAGCGGGAGGCCAGAGCAGTTCTTC
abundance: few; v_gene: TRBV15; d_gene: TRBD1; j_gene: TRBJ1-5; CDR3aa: CATSRDWGAGGNQPQHF; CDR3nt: TGTGCCACCAGCAGAGATTGGGGTGCAGGGGGGAATCAGCCCCAGCATTTT
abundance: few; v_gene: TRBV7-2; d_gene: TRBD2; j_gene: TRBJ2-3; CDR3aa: CASSRLAGGGTDTQYF; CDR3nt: TGTGCCAGCAGCCGACTAGCGGGGGGGGGAACAGATACGCAGTATTTT
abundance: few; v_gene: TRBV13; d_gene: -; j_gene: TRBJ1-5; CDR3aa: CASSRRGGRNQPQHF; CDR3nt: TGTGCCAGCAGCCGGAGGGGGGGGCGGAATCAGCCCCAGCATTTT